This record looks at one T cell receptor beta chain sequence and its context. What it binds is not known. Treatment: roughly 18 received Ad26.COV2.S at low or high dose, single or two shots; about 5 received placebo; per-sample allocation not given. Sampling was done on day 63 after the first vaccine or placebo injection. CDR3 length: 11 amino acids. Deletions cut 6 bases from V and 9 bases from J, with 9 bases between. Germline values: CDR1 MNHEY, CDR2 SMNVEV (reference sequence). This specimen belongs to a study of Ad26.COV2.S vaccination and SARS-CoV-2 variants. Whole-study results and caveats: Overall T cell responses may have been underestimated by the analyses of TCR breadth and depth.

The protocol was immunoSEQ multiplex PCR, while the TCRdb copy is restricted to in-frame clones and leaves out a portion. The data show some 500,000 clones, approximately 92% seen once. The sequence came from a person aged 18-60 years who received the Ad26.COV2.S COVID-19 vaccine or a placebo. The specimen was peripheral blood, collected in a trial of Ad26.COV2.S vaccine versus placebo. The rearrangement uses TRBV27 and TRBJ2-1; D unclear. The CDR3 loop is CASSLVGEQFF. The CDR3 DNA reads as TGTGCCAGCAGCCTAGTGGGTGAGCAGTTCTTC.